This T cell receptor beta chain was sequenced in a study of T cell responses to AZD1222 COVID-19 vaccine. Overall study findings and caveats: The number of AZD1222 recipients seropositive at baseline was only five to seven.

This clone was picked up a small number of times. Its antigen is undetermined. This CDR3 spans 14 amino acids. Looked up from germline, CDR1 is MDHEN and CDR2 is SYDVKM. The germline V and J ends were trimmed by 6 bases and 1 base, with 10 bases remaining between them. Using immunoSEQ multiplex PCR, the repertoire was profiled, and TCRdb retains in-frame clones only, with some absent. The repertoire consists of 94,000 or so clones, with roughly 90% occurring once and the leading ten covering approximately 27%. Sequencing was performed on peripheral blood, taken on day 0 of AZD1222 vaccination. This clonotype originated in an adult in good health. The gene calls are TRBV28 and TRBJ1-5; no reliable D call. The CDR3 DNA is TGTGCCAGCAGATGGGGTTTCAGCAATCAGCCCCAGCATTTT. Translated, it gives CASRWGFSNQPQHF.